The 20 T cell receptor beta chains presented below share a single source sample, sequenced in a study of shared clonotypes between healthy human individuals. Profiled with immunoSEQ multiplex PCR; TCRdb holds only in-frame clones, not every one. The sample has 450,000 to 500,000 clones, about three quarters seen once. The sample comprised PBMCs. The source of these receptors is a woman aged 40-49 years in good health. Some clones in this sample may be carry-over from other donors' samples.

The chain recombines TRBV30 with TRBJ2-1; D call uncertain. Germline V gives CDR1 GTSNPN, CDR2 SVGIG (reference sequence). Trimming left V 2 bases short and J 5 bases short, with 10 bases between. The CDR3 consists of 13 residues. As DNA, the CDR3 is TGTGCCTGGAGTTGGGGAACGGACAATGAGCAGTTCTTC. Translation: CAWSWGTDNEQFF. Full variable domain (missing parts from reference TRBV30 and TRBJ2-1): SQTIHQWPATLVQPVGSPLSLECTVEGTSNPNLYWYRQAAGRGLQLLFYSVGIGQISSEVPQNLSASRPQDRQFILSSKKLLLSDSGFYLCAWSWGTDNEQFFGPGTRLTVL.

The DNA for the CDR3 is TGTGCCAGCAGCCCAGGTTGGGGTAGGAGCTACACCTTC. It codes for CASSPGWGRSYTF. This chain joins TRBV7-2 and TRBJ1-2, with D uncertain. There are 13 residues in the CDR3. The germline V gene encodes CDR1 SGHTA and CDR2 FQGNSA. V lost 5 bases to trimming and J lost 9 bases, with 16 bases between them.

The gene calls are TRBV7-9 and TRBJ2-1; D tentatively fits TRBD1 or TRBD2 (5 bases each). Trimming took 1 base from V and 3 from J, leaving 10 bases between them. Germline V gives CDR1 SEHNR, CDR2 FQNEAQ (reference sequence). The CDR3 sequence is 15 residues long. CDR3 coding DNA: TGTGCCAGCAGCTTAGGGGACGGCGGCTACAATGAGCAGTTCTTC. It translates to CASSLGDGGYNEQFF. Filled out from reference TRBV7-9 and TRBJ2-1, the complete variable domain reads DTGVSQNPRHKITKRGQNVTFRCDPISEHNRLYWYRQTLGQGPEFLTYFQNEAQLEKSRLLSDRFSAERPKGSFSTLEIQRTEQGDSAMYLCASSLGDGGYNEQFFGPGTRLTVL.

The chain employs TRBV7-2 and TRBJ1-2; 7 nucleotides match TRBD1. This CDR3 comprises 13 residues. Germline CDR1 reads SGHTA; CDR2 reads FQGNSA. V was clipped by 5 bases and J by 4 bases; unmatched bases: 4. The CDR3 nucleotides are TGTGCCAGCAGCCAGACAGGGATCTATGGCTACACCTTC. Translating it yields CASSQTGIYGYTF.

The rearrangement links TRBV7-2 to TRBJ2-1, with D possibly TRBD2 on 6 matching bases. V lost 5 bases, J lost 3 bases, and 14 bases lay in between. The CDR3 is 15 amino acids. Per germline, CDR1 SGHTA and CDR2 FQGNSA. DNA for the CDR3: TGTGCCAGCAGCCTCTCTAGCGTCCTCTACAATGAGCAGTTCTTC. This codes for CASSLSSVLYNEQFF.

Here the CDR3 reads CAIGQRKGTSGSFDTQYF. CDR3 bases: TGTGCCATCGGACAACGTAAAGGGACTAGCGGGAGTTTTGATACGCAGTATTTT. The chain has TRBV10-3 and TRBJ2-3; 14 nucleotides agree with TRBD2. V was pared by 8 bases and J by 6 bases, with 16 bases of the junction left unmatched. Per germline, CDR1 ENHRY and CDR2 SYGVKD. This CDR3 is 18 amino acids long.

The CDR3 DNA sequence: TGTGCCAGCGCGTTTGTGGGCAAAAACATTCAGTACTTC. Its translation is CASAFVGKNIQYF. This chain joins TRBV7-2 and TRBJ2-4; D uncertain. Trimming took 8 bases from V and 3 from J, leaving 11 bases between them. This CDR3 has 13 amino acids. CDR1 is SGHTA and CDR2 is FQGNSA in the germline V gene.

This chain joins TRBV6-6 and TRBJ2-7; a weak D match, TRBD2 (5 bases). This CDR3 comprises 14 residues. The V end lost 2 bases, the J end lost 2 bases, and 10 bases lay between the germline ends. Germline assignment: CDR1 MNHNY and CDR2 SVGAGI (reference sequence). The CDR3 reads CASSYGRGAYEQYF. Written as DNA, the CDR3 is TGTGCCAGCAGTTACGGTCGGGGAGCCTACGAGCAGTACTTC.

The chain combines TRBV10-3 with TRBJ2-3, with D perhaps TRBD1 (6 bases). CDR1 and CDR2 (germline): ENHRY, SYGVKD. The ends were cut back, 6 bases at V and 0 bases at J, with 7 bases in the middle. This CDR3 contains 13 residues. DNA of the CDR3: TGTGCCATCAGGACAGGCAGCACAGATACGCAGTATTTT. Translating gives CAIRTGSTDTQYF.

This chain connects TRBV2 to TRBJ2-5, with a weak D call TRBD2 (7 bases). V was trimmed by 4 bases and J by 1 base, leaving 13 bases between them. The germline V gene encodes CDR1 SNHLY and CDR2 FYNNEI. The CDR3 has 15 amino acids. CDR3 in DNA: TGTGCCAGCAGTGTACAGGGAGGGCCCCAAGAGACCCAGTACTTC. As protein: CASSVQGGPQETQYF.

The chain carries TRBV5-5 and TRBJ1-1; weak D call: TRBD1 (5 bases). CDR3 length: 14 amino acids. The ends were cut back, 3 bases at V and 3 bases at J, with 12 bases in the middle. Germline CDR1 reads SGHKS; CDR2 reads YYEKEE (reference sequence). The CDR3 DNA sequence: TGTGCCAGCAGCTATGTGGTGGGGGACACTGAAGCTTTCTTT. Its protein is CASSYVVGDTEAFF.

This clone was observed at least ten times. The rearrangement uses TRBV6-4 and TRBJ2-2, with 11 bases identical to TRBD2. The CDR3 extends over 15 amino acids. V shed 4 bases and J 4 bases; nucleotides not matched to a gene: 2. The germline gives CDR1 MRHNA, CDR2 SNTAGT. The CDR3 protein is CASSVTSGSTGELFF. The CDR3 nucleotides are TGTGCCAGCAGTGTAACTAGCGGGAGCACCGGGGAGCTGTTTTTT.

This clone was found once. This specimen includes other DNA sequences encoding the same CDR3. In nucleotides, the CDR3 is TGTGCCAGCTCACCAGGGAGCTCCTACGAGCAGTACTTC. Residues: CASSPGSSYEQYF. The gene calls are TRBV18 and TRBJ2-7, with D possibly matching TRBD2 (5 bases). The germline V and J ends were trimmed by 2 bases and 0 bases, with 5 bases remaining between them. The germline CDR1 and CDR2 sequences are KGHSH and LQKENI. CDR3 length: 13 amino acids.

This clone occurred a few times. This chain uses TRBV5-5 with TRBJ2-3, with 8 bases that match TRBD2. The germline V gene encodes CDR1 SGHKS and CDR2 YYEKEE (reference sequence). With V trimmed by 0 bases and J by 4 bases, 10 bases remained unmatched. The CDR3 runs 17 residues. The CDR3 loop is CASSLGLAGQRADTQYF. The CDR3 coding sequence is TGTGCCAGCAGCTTGGGTCTAGCGGGTCAACGGGCAGATACGCAGTATTTT.

This sequence joins TRBV28 and TRBJ2-7; tentative D call: TRBD2 (5 bases). The CDR3 has 14 residues. Trimming took 5 bases from V and 1 from J, leaving 12 bases between them. Germline V gene sequence: CDR1 MDHEN, CDR2 SYDVKM. CDR3 protein: CASSETMASYEQYF. The CDR3 nucleotides are TGTGCCAGCAGTGAGACTATGGCATCCTACGAGCAGTACTTC.

This clone was detected once. V usage is TRBV29-1 and J usage is TRBJ1-2; the D gene is possibly TRBD1 (5 bases). Trimming took 0 bases from V and 0 from J, leaving 14 bases between them. Germline assignment: CDR1 SQVTM and CDR2 ANQGSEA. This CDR3 has 16 residues. The CDR3 sequence is CSVEDRGGLANYGYTF. CDR3 in DNA: TGCAGCGTTGAAGATCGTGGGGGGTTAGCTAACTATGGCTACACCTTC.

This clone was detected a few times. V is TRBV10-3 and J is TRBJ1-3, with D maybe TRBD1 (6 bases). Germline loops: CDR1 ENHRY, CDR2 SYGVKD. The CDR3 consists of 15 residues. The V and J ends lost 3 bases and 3 bases respectively, with 12 bases between them. CDR3 residues: CAISDTGKYGNTIYF. The CDR3 DNA reads as TGTGCCATCAGTGACACAGGGAAGTATGGAAACACCATATATTTT.

The J gene is TRBJ2-1, the V gene TRBV7-9; tentatively, D is TRBD2 (5 bases). The length of the CDR3 is 14 residues. Germline CDR1 and CDR2: SEHNR and FQNEAQ (reference sequence). V was cut by 6 bases and J by 5 bases, with 14 bases left in between. CDR3 loop: CASRRATQNNEQFF. The CDR3 coding sequence is TGTGCCAGCAGGAGGGCTACTCAAAACAATGAGCAGTTCTTC.

V is TRBV7-2 and J is TRBJ1-2; 8 bases are a match to TRBD1. CDR3 length: 15 amino acids. Germline CDR1 SGHTA, CDR2 FQGNSA. V gave up 1 base and J gave up 0 bases; unmatched junction bases: 1. The CDR3: CASSLGQGPNYGYTF. CDR3 DNA: TGTGCCAGCAGCTTAGGACAGGGGCCTAACTATGGCTACACCTTC.

The V and J genes are TRBV4-1 and TRBJ1-1, with a weak D call TRBD1 (6 bases). Germline CDR1 MGHRA, CDR2 YSYEKL. The CDR3 spans 14 residues. The V end was cut by 1 base, the J end by 2 bases, with 8 bases between. The DNA for the CDR3 is TGCGCCAGCAGCCAAGGGACAGCTAACACTGAAGCTTTCTTT. It codes for CASSQGTANTEAFF.